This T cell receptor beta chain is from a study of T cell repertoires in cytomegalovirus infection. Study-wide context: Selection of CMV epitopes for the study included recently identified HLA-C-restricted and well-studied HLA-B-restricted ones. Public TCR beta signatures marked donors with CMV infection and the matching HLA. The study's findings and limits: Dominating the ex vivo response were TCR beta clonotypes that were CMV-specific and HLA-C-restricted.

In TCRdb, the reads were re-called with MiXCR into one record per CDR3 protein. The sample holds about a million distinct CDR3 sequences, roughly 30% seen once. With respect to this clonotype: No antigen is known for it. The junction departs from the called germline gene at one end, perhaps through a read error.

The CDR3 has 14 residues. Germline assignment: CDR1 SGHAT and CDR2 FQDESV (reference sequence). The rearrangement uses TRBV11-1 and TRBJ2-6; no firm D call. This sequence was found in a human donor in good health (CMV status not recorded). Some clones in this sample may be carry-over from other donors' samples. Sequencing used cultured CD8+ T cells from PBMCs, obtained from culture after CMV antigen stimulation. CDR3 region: CAGSWGGGANVLTF. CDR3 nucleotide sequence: TGTGCCGGCAGCTGGGGTGGTGGGGCCAACGTCCTGACTTTC. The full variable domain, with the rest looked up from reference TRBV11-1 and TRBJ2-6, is EAEVAQSPRYKITEKSQAVAFWCDPISGHATLYWYRQILGQGPELLVQFQDESVVDDSQLPKDRFSAERLKGVDSTLKIQPAELGDSAMYLCAGSWGGGANVLTFGAGSRLTVL.